This T cell receptor beta chain derives from a study of neurological immune-mediated disorders. Whole-study results and caveats: Phylogenetic grouping assigned the repertoires of 18 of 34 multiple sclerosis patients to a single related-CDR3 cluster, which may represent a signature.

The sample holds many counts of this clonotype. Its specificity is not known. Using its own MiXCR run on the 5' RACE reads, TCRdb lists one record per CDR3 protein. Of roughly 41,000 distinct CDR3 sequences in the sample, roughly 2% were seen once. The CDR3 totals 15 residues. The V end was cut by 3 bases, the J end by 0 bases, with 12 bases between. From germline, CDR1 is MNHEY and CDR2 SMNVEV (reference sequence). The sample taken for sequencing was PBMCs. This sequence was found in a woman in her forties with multiple sclerosis. J is TRBJ2-7 and V is TRBV27; D gene unclear. Written as DNA, the CDR3 is TGTGCCAGCAGTTTTCTCCCAGGTGCCTCCTACGAGCAGTACTTC. Translation gives CASSFLPGASYEQYF.